The text below deals with one T cell receptor (beta chain). This sample was taken from a study of blood T cell repertoires in COVID-19. Germline V CDR1 and CDR2: KGHSH, LQKENI. This CDR3 region has 14 residues. The V and J ends lost 3 bases and 6 bases respectively, with 14 bases between them. Data came from immunoSEQ multiplex PCR; TCRdb stores just in-frame clones and leaves some out. The sample lists some 250,000 clones; 70% to 75% were seen once. Material: peripheral blood. The TCR sequence derives from a woman of 80 years or more with acute or convalescent COVID-19. This chain uses TRBV18 with TRBJ1-2; the D gene is possibly TRBD1 (6 bases). The CDR3 coding sequence is TGTGCCAGCTCACCTTCCCGACAGGAGAATGGCTACACCTTC. It specifies CASSPSRQENGYTF.